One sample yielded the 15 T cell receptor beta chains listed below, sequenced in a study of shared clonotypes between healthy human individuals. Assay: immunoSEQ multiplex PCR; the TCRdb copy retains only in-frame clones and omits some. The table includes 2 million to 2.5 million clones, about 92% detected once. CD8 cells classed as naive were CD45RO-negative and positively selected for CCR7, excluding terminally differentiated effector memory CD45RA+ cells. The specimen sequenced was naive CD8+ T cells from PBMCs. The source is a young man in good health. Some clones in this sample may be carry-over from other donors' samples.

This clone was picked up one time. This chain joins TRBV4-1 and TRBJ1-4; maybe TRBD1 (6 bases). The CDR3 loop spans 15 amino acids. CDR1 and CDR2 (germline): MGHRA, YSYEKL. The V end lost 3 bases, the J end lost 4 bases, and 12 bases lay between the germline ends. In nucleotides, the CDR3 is TGCGCCAGCAGCCAGAGAGGGGGGGATAATGAAAAACTGTTTTTT. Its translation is CASSQRGGDNEKLFF.

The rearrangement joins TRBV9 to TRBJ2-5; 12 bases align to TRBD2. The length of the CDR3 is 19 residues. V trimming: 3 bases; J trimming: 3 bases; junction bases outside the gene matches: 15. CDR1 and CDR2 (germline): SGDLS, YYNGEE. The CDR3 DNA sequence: TGTGCCAGCAGCGCGGGACAGAGACCGACTAGCGGGAGTAAAGAGACCCAGTACTTC. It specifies CASSAGQRPTSGSKETQYF.

The CDR3 DNA is TGTGCCAGCAGCCCCAGAGACCTCTCTGGGGCCAACGTCCTGACTTTC. Amino acid sequence: CASSPRDLSGANVLTF. The chain links TRBV7-3 to TRBJ2-6; no definite D call. The CDR3 sequence is 16 residues long. Germline V gives CDR1 SGHTA, CDR2 FQGTGA. With 5 bases removed from V and 0 bases from J, the gap between germline ends came to 11 bases.

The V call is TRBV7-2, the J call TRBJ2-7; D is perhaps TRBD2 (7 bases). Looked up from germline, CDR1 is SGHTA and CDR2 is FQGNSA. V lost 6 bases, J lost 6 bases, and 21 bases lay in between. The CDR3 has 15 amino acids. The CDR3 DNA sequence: TGTGCCAGCAGTCAGATAAGAGGGGGAGGGCCCGAGCAGTACTTC. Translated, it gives CASSQIRGGGPEQYF.

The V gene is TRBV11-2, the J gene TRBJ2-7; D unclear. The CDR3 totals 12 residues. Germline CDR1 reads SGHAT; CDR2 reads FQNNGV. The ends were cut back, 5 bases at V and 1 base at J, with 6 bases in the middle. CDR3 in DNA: TGTGCCAGCAGCCGGGTTTCCTACGAGCAGTACTTC. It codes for CASSRVSYEQYF.

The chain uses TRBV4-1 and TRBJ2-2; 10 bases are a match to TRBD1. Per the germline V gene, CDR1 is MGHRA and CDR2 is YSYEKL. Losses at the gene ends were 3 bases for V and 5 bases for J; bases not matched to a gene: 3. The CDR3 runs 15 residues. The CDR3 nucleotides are TGCGCCAGCAGCCAGCGACAGGGGGCTACCGGGGAGCTGTTTTTT. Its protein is CASSQRQGATGELFF.

CDR3: CASSLVGEVGRAGGGNNQPQHF. CDR3 sequence (DNA): TGTGCCAGCAGCTTAGTTGGGGAGGTCGGCAGGGCTGGAGGAGGGAACAATCAGCCCCAGCATTTT. J is TRBJ1-5 and V is TRBV7-7, with TRBD1 as a possible D gene (5 bases). Between the trimmed V and J ends, which lost 1 base and 3 bases, there was a span of 31 bases. The CDR3 has 22 amino acids. Germline CDR1 reads SSHAT; CDR2 reads FNYEAQ (reference sequence).

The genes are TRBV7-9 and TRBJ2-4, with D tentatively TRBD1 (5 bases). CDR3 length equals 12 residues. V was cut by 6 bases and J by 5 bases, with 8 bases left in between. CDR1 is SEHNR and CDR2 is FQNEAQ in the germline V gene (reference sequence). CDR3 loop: CASRGQQNIQYF. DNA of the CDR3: TGTGCCAGCAGGGGGCAGCAAAACATTCAGTACTTC.

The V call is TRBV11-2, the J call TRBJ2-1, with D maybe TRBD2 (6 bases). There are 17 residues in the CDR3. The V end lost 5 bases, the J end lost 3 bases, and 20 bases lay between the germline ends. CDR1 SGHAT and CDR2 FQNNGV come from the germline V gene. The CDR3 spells CASSRGVSSAYYNEQFF. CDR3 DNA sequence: TGTGCCAGCAGCCGGGGCGTCTCTAGCGCCTACTACAATGAGCAGTTCTTC.

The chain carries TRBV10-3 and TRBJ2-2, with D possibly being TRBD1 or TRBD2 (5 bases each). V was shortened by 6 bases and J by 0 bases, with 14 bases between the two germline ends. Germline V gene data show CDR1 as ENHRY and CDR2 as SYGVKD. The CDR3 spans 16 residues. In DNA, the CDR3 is TGTGCCATCAGCGAGCCGGGGCCTGCGAACACCGGGGAGCTGTTTTTT. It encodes CAISEPGPANTGELFF.

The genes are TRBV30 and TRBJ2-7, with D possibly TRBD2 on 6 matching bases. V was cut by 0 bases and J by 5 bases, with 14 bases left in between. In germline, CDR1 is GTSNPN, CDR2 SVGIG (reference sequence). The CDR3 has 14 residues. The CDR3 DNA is TGTGCCTGGAGTGTATTGCGGGGACCCCACGAGCAGTACTTC. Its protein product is CAWSVLRGPHEQYF.

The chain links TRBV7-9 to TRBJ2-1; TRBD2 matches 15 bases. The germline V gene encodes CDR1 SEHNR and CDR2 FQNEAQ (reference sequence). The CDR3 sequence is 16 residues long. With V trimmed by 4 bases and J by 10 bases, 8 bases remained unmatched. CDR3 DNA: TGTGCCAGCAGCTCCGGACTAGCGGGAGGGTCAGGCGAGCAGTTCTTC. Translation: CASSSGLAGGSGEQFF.

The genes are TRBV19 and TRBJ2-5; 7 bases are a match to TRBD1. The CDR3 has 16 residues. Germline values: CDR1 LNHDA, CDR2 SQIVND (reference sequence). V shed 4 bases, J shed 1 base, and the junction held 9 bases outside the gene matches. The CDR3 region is CASSTRQGWGQETQYF. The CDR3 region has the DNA TGTGCCAGTAGTACCCGACAGGGCTGGGGCCAAGAGACCCAGTACTTC.

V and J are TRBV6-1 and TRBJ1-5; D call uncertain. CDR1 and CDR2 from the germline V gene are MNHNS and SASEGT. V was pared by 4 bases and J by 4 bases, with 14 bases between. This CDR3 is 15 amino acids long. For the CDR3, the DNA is TGTGCCAGCAGTGCAAAAAGGACTGAGAATCAGCCCCAGCATTTT. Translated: CASSAKRTENQPQHF.

This CDR3 reads CASSWEREATYEQYF. CDR3 DNA: TGTGCCAGCAGTTGGGAGCGGGAGGCCACCTACGAGCAGTACTTC. The gene calls are TRBV28 and TRBJ2-7; 9 bases map to TRBD2. The junction had 6 bases not matched to a gene; V was cut back by 4 bases and J by 2 bases. The CDR3 spans 15 residues. Germline V gene lookup returns CDR1 MDHEN and CDR2 SYDVKM. Complete variable domain (other parts from reference TRBV28 and TRBJ2-7): DVKVTQSSRYLVKRTGEKVFLECVQDMDHENMFWYRQDPGLGLRLIYFSYDVKMKEKGDIPEGYSVSREKKERFSLILESASTNQTSMYLCASSWEREATYEQYFGPGTRLTVT.